This T cell receptor beta chain emerged from a study of blood T cell repertoires in COVID-19. Here immunoSEQ multiplex PCR was the method, and the copy in TCRdb shows in-frame clones only, minus some. Of about 190,000 clones detected, around 84% appear once; the ten largest clones hold about 3.5%. The sample consisted of PBMCs or T cells enriched from blood (not recorded which). The clonotype was recovered from a woman aged 25 to 39 who had recovered from COVID-19.

The chain's CDR3 is CASSLGGQSNQPQHF. The CDR3 coding sequence is TGCGCCAGCAGCTTGGGAGGACAGAGCAATCAGCCCCAGCATTTT. This chain uses TRBV5-1 with TRBJ1-5; TRBD1 might be the D (6 bases). Germline V lookup: CDR1 SGHRS, CDR2 YFSETQ. Trimming shortened V by 0 bases and J by 1 base, and 8 bases separated the two germline ends. This CDR3 spans 15 amino acids.